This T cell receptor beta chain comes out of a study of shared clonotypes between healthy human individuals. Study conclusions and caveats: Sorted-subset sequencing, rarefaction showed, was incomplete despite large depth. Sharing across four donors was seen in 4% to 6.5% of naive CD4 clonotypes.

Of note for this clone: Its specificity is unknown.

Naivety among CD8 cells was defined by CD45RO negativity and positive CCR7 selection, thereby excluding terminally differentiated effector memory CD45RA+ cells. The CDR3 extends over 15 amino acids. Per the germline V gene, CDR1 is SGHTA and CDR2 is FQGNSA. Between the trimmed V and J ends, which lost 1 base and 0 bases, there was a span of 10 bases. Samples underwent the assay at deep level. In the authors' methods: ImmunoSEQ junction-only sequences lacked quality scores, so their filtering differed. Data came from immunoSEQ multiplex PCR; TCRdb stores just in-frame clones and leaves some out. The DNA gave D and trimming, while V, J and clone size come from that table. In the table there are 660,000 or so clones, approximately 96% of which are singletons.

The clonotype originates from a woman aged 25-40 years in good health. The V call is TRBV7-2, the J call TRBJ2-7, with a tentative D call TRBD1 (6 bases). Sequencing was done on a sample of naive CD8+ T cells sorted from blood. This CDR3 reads CASSLGAGVSYEQYF. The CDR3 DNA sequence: TGTGCCAGCAGCTTAGGGGCAGGGGTCTCCTACGAGCAGTACTTC. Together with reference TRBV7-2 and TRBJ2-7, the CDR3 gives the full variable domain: GAGVSQSPSNKVTEKGKDVELRCDPISGHTALYWYRQSLGQGLEFLIYFQGNSAPDKSGLPSDRFSAERTGGSVSTLTIQRTQQEDSAVYLCASSLGAGVSYEQYFGPGTRLTVT.